The 14 T cell receptor beta chains reported below all come from one sample, sequenced in a study of CD8 T cells in ankylosing spondylitis. One entry per CDR3 protein results from TCRdb running MiXCR on the 5' RACE reads. There are about 230,000 distinct CDR3 sequences in the sample; approximately 8.4% occur only once, and approximately 4.8% lies in the top ten. Sequenced: blood, either unsorted or a sorted T cell fraction (not recorded which). The receptors come from a female donor with ankylosing spondylitis or in good health (not recorded which).

There are many counts of this clonotype. This chain joins TRBV28 and TRBJ2-5; D could derive from TRBD1 or TRBD2 (6 bases each). Germline lookup yields CDR1 MDHEN and CDR2 SYDVKM. This CDR3 is built from 13 residues. Trimming cost V 5 bases and J 7 bases, with 14 bases left between them. CDR3 DNA: TGTGCCAGCAGTACCACAGAGGGGGGGACCCAGTACTTC. It is translated as CASSTTEGGTQYF.

J is TRBJ2-7 and V is TRBV20-1; 9 bases match TRBD2. The CDR3 is 15 amino acids. Trimming at V came to 0 bases and at J to 5 bases, leaving 8 bases not matched to a gene. Germline values: CDR1 DFQATT, CDR2 SNEGSKA (reference sequence). Written as DNA, the CDR3 is TGCAGTGCTAGAGATCGCGGGAGGGCCTTTCACGAGCAGTACTTC. The encoded protein is CSARDRGRAFHEQYF.

This clonotype has at least ten counts. This chain links TRBV29-1 with TRBJ2-3; 8 bases are a match to TRBD1. V was pared by 3 bases and J by 4 bases, with 0 bases of the junction left unmatched. Per the germline V gene, CDR1 is SQVTM and CDR2 is ANQGSEA. The CDR3 totals 12 residues. DNA for the CDR3: TGCAGCGTTGACAGGGGGCCAGATACGCAGTATTTT. Translated, it gives CSVDRGPDTQYF.

This clonotype was counted at least ten times. The chain combines TRBV20-1 with TRBJ2-7, with TRBD1 matching 7 bases. Germline assignment: CDR1 DFQATT and CDR2 SNEGSKA (reference sequence). V was clipped by 1 base and J by 4 bases; unmatched bases: 7. CDR3 size: 14 residues. CDR3 in amino acids: CSARGGGAEYEQYF. The CDR3 coding sequence is TGCAGTGCTAGAGGAGGGGGCGCTGAGTACGAGCAGTACTTC.

This clonotype has at least ten counts. V and J are TRBV7-6 and TRBJ2-7; D assignment may be TRBD1 or TRBD2 (6 bases each). The length of the CDR3 is 15 residues. CDR1 and CDR2 (germline): SGHVS, FNYEAQ. Deletions cut 1 base from V and 7 bases from J, with 17 bases between. CDR3 nucleotide sequence: TGTGCCAGCAGCTTAGGGGATGGGGGGCTTGGTGAGCAGTACTTC. This gives the protein CASSLGDGGLGEQYF.

This clonotype was counted at least ten times. In nucleotides, the CDR3 is TGTGCCAGCACCTTGCCGGAGCGGCAGAACACCGGGGAGCTGTTTTTT. Its protein product is CASTLPERQNTGELFF. The gene calls are TRBV7-2 and TRBJ2-2; D may be TRBD2 (5 bases). Germline V gene lookup returns CDR1 SGHTA and CDR2 FQGNSA. The CDR3 covers 16 residues. The germline V and J ends were trimmed by 7 bases and 1 base, with 16 bases remaining between them.

The sample holds many counts of this clonotype. This chain joins TRBV20-1 and TRBJ1-2; D remains unclear. The CDR3 spans 12 residues. V was cut by 1 base and J by 6 bases, with 9 bases left in between. CDR1 and CDR2 from the germline V gene are DFQATT and SNEGSKA (reference sequence). For the CDR3, the DNA is TGCAGTGCTAGAGGTAACGAGGATGGCTACACCTTC. Protein: CSARGNEDGYTF.

This clonotype occurred many times. The chain couples TRBV28 to TRBJ1-4; D is unclear. The CDR3 is 18 amino acids. CDR1 and CDR2 from the germline V gene are MDHEN and SYDVKM. The V and J ends lost 3 bases and 5 bases respectively, with 22 bases between them. The chain's CDR3 is CASSLFADSLRSNEKLFF. In nucleotides, the CDR3 is TGTGCCAGCAGTTTGTTCGCAGATTCCCTCAGATCGAATGAAAAACTGTTTTTT.

There are many counts of this clonotype. The rearrangement uses TRBV20-1 and TRBJ2-7, with 11 bases fitting TRBD1. V lost 5 bases and J lost 4; bases outside the gene matches: 4. The germline V gene has CDR1 DFQATT and CDR2 SNEGSKA (reference sequence). This CDR3 has 13 amino acids. As DNA, the CDR3 is TGCAGTGCTCGGACAGGGGGCAATTACGAGCAGTACTTC. Residues: CSARTGGNYEQYF.

Points on this clonotype: This may be a read error, as it is one base from a much larger clone. The chain links TRBV6-2 or TRBV6-3 to TRBJ2-6; 9 nucleotides match TRBD1. CDR1 MNHEY and CDR2 SVGEGT come from the germline V gene. The CDR3 consists of 18 residues. The CDR3 region is CANSAPTGGPAGANVLTF. The CDR3 nucleotides read TGTGCCAACAGTGCCCCGACAGGGGGTCCAGCTGGGGCCAACGTCCTGACTTTC.

The chain links TRBV7-2 to TRBJ2-7; D gene unclear. This CDR3 comprises 14 residues. In germline, CDR1 is SGHTA, CDR2 FQGNSA. With 6 bases removed from V and 2 bases from J, the gap between germline ends came to 14 bases. CDR3 sequence reads: CASRYNKGPYEQYF. CDR3 DNA sequence: TGTGCCAGCAGGTACAACAAGGGTCCCTACGAGCAGTACTTC. Variable domain in full (rest from reference TRBV7-2 and TRBJ2-7): GAGVSQSPSNKVTEKGKDVELRCDPISGHTALYWYRQSLGQGLEFLIYFQGNSAPDKSGLPSDRFSAERTGGSVSTLTIQRTQQEDSAVYLCASRYNKGPYEQYFGPGTRLTVT.

The V call is TRBV29-1, the J call TRBJ2-7; TRBD2 agrees at 10 bases. The germline CDR1 and CDR2 sequences are SQVTM and ANQGSEA. The CDR3 spans 15 residues. The trim removed 0 bases at V and 5 bases at J, leaving 7 bases unmatched. DNA for the CDR3: TGCAGCGTTGAAGATGAAACTAGCGGGAACGACGAGCAGTACTTC. As protein: CSVEDETSGNDEQYF.

This CDR3 is CASSGRGLVNAEAFF. DNA of the CDR3: TGTGCCAGCAGCGGCAGGGGGCTGGTGAATGCTGAAGCTTTCTTT. V gene TRBV7-9 combines with J gene TRBJ1-1; TRBD1 matches at 8 bases. The CDR3 runs 15 residues. J lost 6 bases, V lost 5 bases, and 11 bases had no gene match. The V gene's germline CDR1 is SEHNR and CDR2 FQNEAQ (reference sequence).

In this sample, this clonotype turned up a few times. The V call is TRBV7-2, the J call TRBJ2-1; perhaps D is TRBD1 or TRBD2 (5 bases each). Trimming took off 1 base at V and 4 bases at J, with 17 bases between the two ends. The CDR3 spans 17 residues. Looked up from germline, CDR1 is SGHTA and CDR2 is FQGNSA. The CDR3 DNA reads TGTGCCAGCAGCTTAGTTCATCGGGGCGGGTTGTACAATGAGCAGTTCTTC. Amino acids: CASSLVHRGGLYNEQFF.